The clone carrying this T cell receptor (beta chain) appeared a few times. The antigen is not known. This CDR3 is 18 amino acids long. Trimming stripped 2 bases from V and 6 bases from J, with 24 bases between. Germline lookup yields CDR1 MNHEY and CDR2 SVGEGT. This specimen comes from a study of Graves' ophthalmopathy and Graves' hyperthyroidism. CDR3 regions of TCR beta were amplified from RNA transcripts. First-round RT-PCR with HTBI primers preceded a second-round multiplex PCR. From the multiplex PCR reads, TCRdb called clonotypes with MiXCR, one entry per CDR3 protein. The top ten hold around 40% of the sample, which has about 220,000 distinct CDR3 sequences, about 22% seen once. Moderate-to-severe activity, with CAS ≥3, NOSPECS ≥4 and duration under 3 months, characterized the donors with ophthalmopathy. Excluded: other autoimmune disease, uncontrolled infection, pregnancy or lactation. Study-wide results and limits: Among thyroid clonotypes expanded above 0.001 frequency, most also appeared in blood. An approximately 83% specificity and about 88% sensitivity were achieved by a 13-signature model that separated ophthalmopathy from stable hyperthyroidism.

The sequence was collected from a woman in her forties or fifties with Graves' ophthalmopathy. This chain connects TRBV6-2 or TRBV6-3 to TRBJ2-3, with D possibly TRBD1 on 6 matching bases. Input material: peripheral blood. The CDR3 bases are TGTGCCAGCAGTTACCGAAAATCGACAGGTAGTGGATCGGATACGCAGTATTTT. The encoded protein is CASSYRKSTGSGSDTQYF.